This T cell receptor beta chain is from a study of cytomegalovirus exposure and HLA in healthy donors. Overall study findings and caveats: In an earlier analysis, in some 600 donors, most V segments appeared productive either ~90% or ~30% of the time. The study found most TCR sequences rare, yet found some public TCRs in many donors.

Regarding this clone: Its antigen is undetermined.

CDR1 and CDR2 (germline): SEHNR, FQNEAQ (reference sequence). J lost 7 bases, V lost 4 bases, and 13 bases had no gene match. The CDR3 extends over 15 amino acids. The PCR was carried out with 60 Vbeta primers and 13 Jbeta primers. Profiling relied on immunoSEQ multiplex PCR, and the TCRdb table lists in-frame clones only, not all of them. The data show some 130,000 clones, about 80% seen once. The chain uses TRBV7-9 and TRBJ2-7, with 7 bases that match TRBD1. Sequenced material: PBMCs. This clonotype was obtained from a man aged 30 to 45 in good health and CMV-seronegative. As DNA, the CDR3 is TGTGCCAGCAGCTCCGCCGGGACAGCGTTCGGGGAGCAGTACTTC. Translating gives CASSSAGTAFGEQYF.